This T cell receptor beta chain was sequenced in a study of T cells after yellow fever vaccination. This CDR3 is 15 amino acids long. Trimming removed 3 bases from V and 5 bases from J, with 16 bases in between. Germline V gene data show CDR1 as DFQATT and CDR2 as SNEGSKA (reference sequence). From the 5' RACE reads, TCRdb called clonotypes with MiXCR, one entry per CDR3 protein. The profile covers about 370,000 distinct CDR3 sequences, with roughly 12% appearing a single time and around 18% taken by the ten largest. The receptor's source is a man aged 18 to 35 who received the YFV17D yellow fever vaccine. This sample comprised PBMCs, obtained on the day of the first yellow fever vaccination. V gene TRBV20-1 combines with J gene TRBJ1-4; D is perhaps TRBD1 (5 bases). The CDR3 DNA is TGCAGTGCTAGGTTTGGGGGGACGGGGAATGAAAAACTGTTTTTT. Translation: CSARFGGTGNEKLFF.